This T cell receptor beta chain appears in the sequencing data of a study of response to subunit inactivated influenza vaccine. Trimming pared 5 bases from V and 3 bases from J, leaving 13 bases between. This CDR3 is 14 amino acids long. Germline CDR1 reads SEHNR; CDR2 reads FQNEAQ (reference sequence). Only a few counts were recorded for this clonotype. A single record per CDR3 protein comes from TCRdb applying MiXCR to the RT-PCR reads. The table lists hundreds of thousands of distinct CDR3 sequences, around 11% of them singletons. The same sample was also studied in work on T cells expressing NK-cell markers. As that report states: cDNA encoding TCR beta was synthesized via 5'RACE template switching incorporating UMIs. It was from sorted CD3+CD56+NKG2C+, CD3+CD56+NKG2C- and CD3+CD56-NKG2C+ T cells that TCR beta repertoires came. Seven donors tested HCMV-seropositive and one tested seronegative among the eight sequenced. Sorting of alpha-beta TCR T cells alone was achieved in several experiments with an anti-gamma-delta TCR antibody.

The chain has TRBV7-9 and TRBJ2-5; D not certain. Sequenced here: PBMCs from blood, sampled on the day of vaccination. The sequence was collected from a man in his fifties or sixties who received an inactivated influenza vaccine. The CDR3 region is CASSLPGSKETQYF. In DNA, the CDR3 is TGTGCCAGCAGCCTGCCGGGTTCTAAAGAGACCCAGTACTTC.